The sequence of this TCR beta chain was determined in a study of blood T cell repertoires in COVID-19. In the study overall: The study drew acute and convalescent COVID-19 samples from the United States, Italy and Spain.

The cohort comprised adults aged about 18 to 100 years residing in approximately 22 US areas. Authors' processing steps: Quantification of nucleated cells was approximated via reference gene primer amplification. Some clones are missing from TCRdb's copy, which holds only in-frame ones; the method was immunoSEQ multiplex PCR. From that table come the V and J calls and clone size; the DNA was used to work out D and trimming. The data hold 360,000 or so clones, with roughly 90% observed a single time. This CDR3 contains 14 residues. From germline, CDR1 is SQVTM and CDR2 ANQGSEA. Trimming left V 3 bases short and J 1 base short, with 9 bases between.

The material sequenced was PBMCs or T cells enriched from blood (not recorded which). The chain carries TRBV29-1 and TRBJ2-2; a possible D gene is TRBD1 (5 bases). This receptor was identified in a woman in her 30s who had been exposed to COVID-19. CDR3 DNA: TGCAGCGTTGAGGACACCCGGAACACCGGGGAGCTGTTTTTT. The encoded protein is CSVEDTRNTGELFF.